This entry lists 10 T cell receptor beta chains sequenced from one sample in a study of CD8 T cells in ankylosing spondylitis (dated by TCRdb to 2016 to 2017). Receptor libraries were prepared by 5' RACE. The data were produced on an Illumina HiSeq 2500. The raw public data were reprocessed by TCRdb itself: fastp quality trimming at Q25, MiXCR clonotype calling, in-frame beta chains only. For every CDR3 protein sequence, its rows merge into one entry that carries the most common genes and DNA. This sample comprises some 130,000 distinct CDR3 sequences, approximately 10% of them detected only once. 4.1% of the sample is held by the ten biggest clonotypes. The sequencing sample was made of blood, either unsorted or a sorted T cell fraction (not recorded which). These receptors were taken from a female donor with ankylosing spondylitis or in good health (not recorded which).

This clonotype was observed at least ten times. CDR3 residues: CASSVTQGNTEAFF. CDR3 DNA: TGCGCCAGCAGCGTTACCCAGGGGAACACTGAAGCTTTCTTT. This chain connects TRBV5-1 to TRBJ1-1; D is perhaps TRBD1 (5 bases). The length of the CDR3 is 14 residues. Germline assignment: CDR1 SGHRS and CDR2 YFSETQ. Trimming removed 4 bases from V and 1 base from J, with 11 bases in between.

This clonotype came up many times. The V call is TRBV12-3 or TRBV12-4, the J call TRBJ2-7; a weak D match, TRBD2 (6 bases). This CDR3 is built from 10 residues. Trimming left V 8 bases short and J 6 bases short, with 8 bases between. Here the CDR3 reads CASGAGEQYF. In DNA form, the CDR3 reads TGTGCCAGCGGAGCGGGCGAGCAGTACTTC.

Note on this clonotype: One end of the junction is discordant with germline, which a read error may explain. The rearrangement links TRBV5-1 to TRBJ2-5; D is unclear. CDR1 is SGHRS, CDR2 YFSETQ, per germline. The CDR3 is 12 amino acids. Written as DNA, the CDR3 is TGCGCCAGCAACTTGGACCAAGAGACCCAGTACTTT. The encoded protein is CASNLDQETQYF.

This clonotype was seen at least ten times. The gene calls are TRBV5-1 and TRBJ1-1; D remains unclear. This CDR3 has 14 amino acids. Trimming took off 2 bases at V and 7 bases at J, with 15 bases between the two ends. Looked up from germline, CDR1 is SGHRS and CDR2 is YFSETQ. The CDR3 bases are TGCGCCAGCAGCTTCGGAACCCGGGGTAATGAAGCTTTCTTT. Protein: CASSFGTRGNEAFF.

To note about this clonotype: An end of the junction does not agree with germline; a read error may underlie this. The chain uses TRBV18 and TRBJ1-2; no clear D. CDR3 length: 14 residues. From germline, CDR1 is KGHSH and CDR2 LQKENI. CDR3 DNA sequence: TGTGCCAGCTCACCAGCGGGCGCGAGGGATGGCTACACCTTT. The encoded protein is CASSPAGARDGYTF. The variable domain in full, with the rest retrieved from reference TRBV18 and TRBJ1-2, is NAGVMQNPRHLVRRRGQEARLRCSPMKGHSHVYWYRQLPEEGLKFMVYLQKENIIDESGMPKERFSAEFPKEGPSILRIQQVVRGDSAAYFCASSPAGARDGYTFGSGTRLTVV.

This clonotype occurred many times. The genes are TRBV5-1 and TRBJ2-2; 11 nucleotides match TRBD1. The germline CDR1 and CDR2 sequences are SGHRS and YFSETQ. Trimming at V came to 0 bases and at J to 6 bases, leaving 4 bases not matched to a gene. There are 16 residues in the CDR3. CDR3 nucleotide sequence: TGCGCCAGCAGCTTGGGAGGACAGGGGGCTTCCGGGGAGCTGTTTTTT. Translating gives CASSLGGQGASGELFF.

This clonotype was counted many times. The CDR3 here is CSARVPAEETQYF. In DNA form, the CDR3 reads TGCAGTGCTAGAGTTCCAGCAGAAGAGACCCAGTACTTC. The chain uses TRBV20-1 and TRBJ2-5; D gene unclear. V was pared by 1 base and J by 3 bases, with 9 bases between. Germline CDR1 DFQATT, CDR2 SNEGSKA (reference sequence). The CDR3 is 13 amino acids.

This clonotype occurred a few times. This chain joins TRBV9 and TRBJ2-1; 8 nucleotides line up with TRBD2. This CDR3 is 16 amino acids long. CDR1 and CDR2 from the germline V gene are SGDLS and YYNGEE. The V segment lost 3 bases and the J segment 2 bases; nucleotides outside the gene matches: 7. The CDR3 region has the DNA TGTGCCAGCAGCGCAAGGGGAGCGGGAGCCTACAATGAGCAGTTCTTC. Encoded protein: CASSARGAGAYNEQFF.

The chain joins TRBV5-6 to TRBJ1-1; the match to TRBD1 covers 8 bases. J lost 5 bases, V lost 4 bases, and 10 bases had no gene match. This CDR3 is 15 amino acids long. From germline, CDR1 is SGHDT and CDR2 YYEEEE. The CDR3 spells CASSADQGAGTEAFF. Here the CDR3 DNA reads TGTGCCAGCAGCGCGGACCAGGGGGCAGGGACTGAAGCTTTCTTT. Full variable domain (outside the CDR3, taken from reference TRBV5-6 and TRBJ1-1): DAGVTQSPTHLIKTRGQQVTLRCSPKSGHDTVSWYQQALGQGPQFIFQYYEEEERQRGNFPDRFSGHQFPNYSSELNVNALLLGDSALYLCASSADQGAGTEAFFGQGTRLTVV.

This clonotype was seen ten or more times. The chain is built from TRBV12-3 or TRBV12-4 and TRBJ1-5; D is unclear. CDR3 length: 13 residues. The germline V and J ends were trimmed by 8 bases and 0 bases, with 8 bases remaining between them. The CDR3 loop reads CASESDSNQPQHF. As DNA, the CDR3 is TGTGCCAGCGAATCAGATAGCAATCAGCCCCAGCATTTT.